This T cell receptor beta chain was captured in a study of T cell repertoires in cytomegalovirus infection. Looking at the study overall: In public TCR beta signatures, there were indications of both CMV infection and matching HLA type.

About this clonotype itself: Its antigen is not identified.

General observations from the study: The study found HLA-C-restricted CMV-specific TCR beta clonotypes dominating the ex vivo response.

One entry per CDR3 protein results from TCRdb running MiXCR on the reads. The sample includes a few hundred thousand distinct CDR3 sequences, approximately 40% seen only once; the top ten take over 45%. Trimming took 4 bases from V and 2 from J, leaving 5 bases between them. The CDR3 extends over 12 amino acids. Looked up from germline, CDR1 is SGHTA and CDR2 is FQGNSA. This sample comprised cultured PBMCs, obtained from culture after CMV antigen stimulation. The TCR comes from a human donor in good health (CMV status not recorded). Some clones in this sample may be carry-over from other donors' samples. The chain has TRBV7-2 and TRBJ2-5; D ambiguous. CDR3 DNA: TGTGCCAGCAGCTATACTCAAGAGACCCAGTACTTC. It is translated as CASSYTQETQYF.